This TCR beta chain emerged from a study of PD-1 blockade in classical Hodgkin lymphoma. Clones were sequenced by immunoSEQ multiplex PCR, and TCRdb holds only the in-frame ones, with some missing. This sample has roughly 27,000 clones, with approximately 68% found just once. Germline CDR1 is MNHEY and CDR2 is SVGAGI. CDR3 length: 15 residues. Time point specified: cycle 4 day 1 (C4D1), after around six weeks of nivolumab. Every patient relapsed after autologous stem cell transplantation, and brentuximab vedotin exposure varied. A remark on this clone: One end of the junction varies from germline; a read error may be responsible. The sample holds other DNA sequences that translate to the same CDR3.

The material sequenced was peripheral blood mononuclear cells (PBMCs), taken before the fourth cycle of nivolumab. The rearrangement joins TRBV6-5 to TRBJ2-7; D possibly corresponds to TRBD2 (5 bases). The sequence derives from a human donor with classical Hodgkin lymphoma. DNA for the CDR3: TGTGCCAGCAGCTACTCGATTACGAGGGAGTACGAGCAGTACTTC. This encodes CASSYSITREYEQYF.